These 9 T cell receptor beta chains were all obtained from the same sample, sequenced in a study of blood T cells in healthy people across ages. Primers used in a second PCR of roughly 7 to 11 cycles were a sample-barcoded 5' primer and a J-beta primer mix. Via MiXCR, TCRdb re-called the 5' RACE reads, giving one row per CDR3 protein. The repertoire consists of 1.5 million to 2 million distinct CDR3 sequences, with just under 50% occurring once and the leading ten covering 2% to 2.5%. Material: blood. The source of these receptors is a woman in her 40s in good health.

This clonotype was detected only once. V and J are TRBV29-1 and TRBJ1-2; D is ambiguous. Germline V gene lookup returns CDR1 SQVTM and CDR2 ANQGSEA. The germline V and J ends were trimmed by 1 base and 4 bases, with 7 bases remaining between them. CDR3 length: 12 amino acids. CDR3 bases: TGCAGCGTTGAAGTCTCTAGCTATGGCTACACCTTC. It specifies CSVEVSSYGYTF.

The rearrangement uses TRBV4-1 and TRBJ1-6; D not certain. This CDR3 has 12 residues. Germline-derived CDR1 and CDR2 are MGHRA and YSYEKL. The V and J ends lost 0 bases and 9 bases respectively, with 3 bases between them. Here the CDR3 DNA reads TGCGCCAGCAGCCAAGATTCTTCACCCCTCCACTTT. This encodes CASSQDSSPLHF.

There are a few counts of this clonotype. The chain is built from TRBV15 and TRBJ2-5; D perhaps matches TRBD2 (5 bases). The last part of the DNA fits TRBJ2-7 better; the J call may be wrong. CDR1 LNHNV and CDR2 YYDKDF come from the germline V gene (reference sequence). This CDR3 is built from 15 residues. Here the CDR3 DNA reads TGTGCCACCAGCAGAGATCGAGGGCGGGTCCACGAGCAGTACTTC. The encoded protein is CATSRDRGRVHEQYF.

This sequence joins TRBV7-2 and TRBJ2-3; D not resolved. This CDR3 has 16 amino acids. V was trimmed by 1 base and J by 1 base, leaving 12 bases between them. Germline values: CDR1 SGHTA, CDR2 FQGNSA. The CDR3 DNA reads TGTGCCAGCAGCTTAGATTGGGGAAGGGGCACAGATACGCAGTATTTT. As protein: CASSLDWGRGTDTQYF.

This clonotype has more than one count but fewer than ten. The chain carries TRBV6-1 and TRBJ2-1; 9 nucleotides agree with TRBD1. Germline lookup yields CDR1 MNHNS and CDR2 SASEGT. This CDR3 spans 14 amino acids. The ends lost 6 bases at V and 7 bases at J; junction bases unmatched: 7. The chain's CDR3 is CASSPRDRVNEQFF. The CDR3 DNA is TGTGCCAGCAGCCCCCGGGACAGGGTGAATGAGCAGTTCTTC.

The rearrangement links TRBV20-1 to TRBJ2-7; D unclear. In germline, CDR1 is DFQATT, CDR2 SNEGSKA (reference sequence). There are 11 residues in the CDR3. Trimming stripped 4 bases from V and 4 bases from J, with 8 bases between. CDR3 protein: CSAIWGYEQYF. The CDR3 coding sequence is TGCAGTGCTATATGGGGTTACGAGCAGTACTTC.

Notes on this clonotype: One junction end does not reproduce the germline sequence, and a read error may be involved. The rearrangement joins TRBV7-9 to TRBJ2-7, with TRBD1 matching over 10 bases. The CDR3 consists of 15 residues. Germline V gene sequence: CDR1 SEHNR, CDR2 FQNEAQ (reference sequence). The CDR3 sequence: CAGSYDRGLIYEQYF. Written as DNA, the CDR3 is TGTGCCGGCAGCTACGACAGGGGGCTAATCTACGAGCAGTACTTC.

J is TRBJ2-3 and V is TRBV21-1; the tabulated D call, TRBD2, remains unverified against the DNA. TRBV21-1 is a pseudogene segment. The CDR3 extends over 16 amino acids. The CDR3 loop is CASTKGERPQSDTQYF. Written as DNA, the CDR3 is TGTGCCAGCACGAAAGGGGAGAGGCCCCAATCAGATACGCAGTATTTT.

The J gene is TRBJ2-1, the V gene TRBV6-5, with 10 bases that match TRBD2. Trimming cost V 5 bases and J 10 bases; bases outside gene matches: 17. The CDR3 contains 17 residues. CDR1 MNHEY and CDR2 SVGAGI come from the germline V gene. The CDR3 protein is CASSNTALAGERSEQFF. CDR3 nucleotide sequence: TGTGCCAGCAGTAACACCGCTCTAGCGGGGGAGCGAAGCGAGCAGTTCTTC.